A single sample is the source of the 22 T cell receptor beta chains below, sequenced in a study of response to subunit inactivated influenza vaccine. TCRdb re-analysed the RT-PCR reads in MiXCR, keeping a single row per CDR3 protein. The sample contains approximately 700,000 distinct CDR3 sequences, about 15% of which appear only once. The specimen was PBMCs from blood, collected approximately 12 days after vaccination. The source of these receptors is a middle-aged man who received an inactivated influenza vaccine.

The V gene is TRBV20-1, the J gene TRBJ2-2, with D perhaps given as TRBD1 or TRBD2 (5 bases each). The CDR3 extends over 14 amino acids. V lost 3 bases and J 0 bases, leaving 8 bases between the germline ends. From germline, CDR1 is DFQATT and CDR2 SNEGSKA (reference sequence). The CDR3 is CSARGETNTGELFF. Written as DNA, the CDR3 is TGCAGTGCTAGGGGGGAGACGAACACCGGGGAGCTGTTTTTT.

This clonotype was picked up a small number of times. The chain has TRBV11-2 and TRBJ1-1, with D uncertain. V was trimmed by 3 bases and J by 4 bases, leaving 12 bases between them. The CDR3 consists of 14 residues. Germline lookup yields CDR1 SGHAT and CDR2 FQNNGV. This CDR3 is CASSFEPSGTEAFF. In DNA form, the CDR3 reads TGTGCCAGCAGCTTCGAGCCCTCGGGCACTGAAGCTTTCTTT.

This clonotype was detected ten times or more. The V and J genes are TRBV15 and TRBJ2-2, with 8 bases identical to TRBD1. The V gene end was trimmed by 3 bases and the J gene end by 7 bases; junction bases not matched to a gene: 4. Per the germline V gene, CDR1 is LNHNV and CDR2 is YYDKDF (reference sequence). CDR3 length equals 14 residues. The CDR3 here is CATSRDRVGGELFF. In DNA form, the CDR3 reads TGTGCCACCAGCAGGGACAGGGTTGGCGGGGAGCTGTTTTTT.

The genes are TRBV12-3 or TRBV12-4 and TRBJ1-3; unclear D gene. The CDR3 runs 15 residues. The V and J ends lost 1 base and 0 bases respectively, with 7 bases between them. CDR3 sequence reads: CASSLDQVSGNTIYF. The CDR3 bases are TGTGCCAGCAGTTTAGATCAGGTCTCTGGAAACACCATATATTTT.

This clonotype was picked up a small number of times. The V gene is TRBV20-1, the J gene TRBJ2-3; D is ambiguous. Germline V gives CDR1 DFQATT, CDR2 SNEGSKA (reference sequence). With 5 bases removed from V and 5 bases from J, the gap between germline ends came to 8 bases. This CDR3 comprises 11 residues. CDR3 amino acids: CSALTGDTQYF. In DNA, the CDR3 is TGCAGTGCTCTAACTGGAGATACGCAGTATTTT.

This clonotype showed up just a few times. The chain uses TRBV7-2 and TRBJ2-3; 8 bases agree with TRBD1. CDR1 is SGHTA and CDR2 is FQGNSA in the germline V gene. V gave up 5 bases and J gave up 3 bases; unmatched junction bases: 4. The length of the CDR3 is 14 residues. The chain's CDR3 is CASSAGGSTDTQYF. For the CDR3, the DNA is TGTGCCAGCAGCGCAGGGGGCAGTACAGATACGCAGTATTTT.

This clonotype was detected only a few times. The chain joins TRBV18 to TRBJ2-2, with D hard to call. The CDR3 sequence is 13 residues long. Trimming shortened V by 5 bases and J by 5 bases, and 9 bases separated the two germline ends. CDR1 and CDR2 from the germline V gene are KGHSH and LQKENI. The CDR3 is CASSTTETGELFF. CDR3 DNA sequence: TGTGCCAGCTCAACGACGGAGACCGGGGAGCTGTTTTTT.

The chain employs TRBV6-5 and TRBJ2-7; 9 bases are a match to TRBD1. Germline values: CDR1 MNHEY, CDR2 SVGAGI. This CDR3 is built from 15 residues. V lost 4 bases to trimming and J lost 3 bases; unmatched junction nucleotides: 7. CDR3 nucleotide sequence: TGTGCCAGCAGTTGGGACCCGGGACAGGGCTACGAGCAGTACTTC. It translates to CASSWDPGQGYEQYF.

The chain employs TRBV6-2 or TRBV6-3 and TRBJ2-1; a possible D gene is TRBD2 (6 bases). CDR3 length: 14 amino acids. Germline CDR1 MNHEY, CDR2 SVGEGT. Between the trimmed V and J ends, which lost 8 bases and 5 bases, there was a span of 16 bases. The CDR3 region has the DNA TGTGCCAGCCGCAGGAGTGCGGGAAACAATGAGCAGTTCTTC. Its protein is CASRRSAGNNEQFF.

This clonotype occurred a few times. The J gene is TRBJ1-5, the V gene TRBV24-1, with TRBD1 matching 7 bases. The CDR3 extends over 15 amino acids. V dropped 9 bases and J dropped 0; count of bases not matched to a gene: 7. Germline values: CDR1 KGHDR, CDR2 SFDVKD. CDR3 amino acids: CATDGTEYSNQPQHF. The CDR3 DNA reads TGTGCCACCGATGGGACAGAGTATAGCAATCAGCCCCAGCATTTT.

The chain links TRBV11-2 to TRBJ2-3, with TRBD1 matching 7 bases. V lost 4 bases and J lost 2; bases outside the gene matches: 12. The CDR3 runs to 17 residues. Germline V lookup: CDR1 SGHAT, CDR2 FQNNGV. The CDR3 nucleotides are TGTGCCAGCAGCTCCCGTCCGGGGACAGCAAACACAGATACGCAGTATTTT. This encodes CASSSRPGTANTDTQYF. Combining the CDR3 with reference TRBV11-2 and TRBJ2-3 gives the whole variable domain EAGVAQSPRYKIIEKRQSVAFWCNPISGHATLYWYQQILGQGPKLLIQFQNNGVVDDSQLPKDRFSAERLKGVDSTLKIQPAKLEDSAVYLCASSSRPGTANTDTQYFGPGTRLTVL.

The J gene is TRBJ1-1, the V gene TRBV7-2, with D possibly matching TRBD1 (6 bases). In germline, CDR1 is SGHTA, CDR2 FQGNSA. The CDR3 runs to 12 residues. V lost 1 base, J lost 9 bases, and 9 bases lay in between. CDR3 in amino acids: CASSLVGQKAFF. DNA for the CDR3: TGTGCCAGCAGCTTAGTCGGACAGAAAGCTTTCTTT. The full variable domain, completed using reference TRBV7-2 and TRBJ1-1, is GAGVSQSPSNKVTEKGKDVELRCDPISGHTALYWYRQSLGQGLEFLIYFQGNSAPDKSGLPSDRFSAERTGGSVSTLTIQRTQQEDSAVYLCASSLVGQKAFFGQGTRLTVV.

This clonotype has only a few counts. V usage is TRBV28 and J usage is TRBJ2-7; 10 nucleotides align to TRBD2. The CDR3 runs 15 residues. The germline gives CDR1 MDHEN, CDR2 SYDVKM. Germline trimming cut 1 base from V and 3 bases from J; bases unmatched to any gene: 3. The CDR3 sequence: CASSLLASGSYEQYF. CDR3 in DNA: TGTGCCAGCAGTTTATTGGCTAGCGGGAGCTACGAGCAGTACTTC. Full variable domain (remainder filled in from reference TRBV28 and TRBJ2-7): DVKVTQSSRYLVKRTGEKVFLECVQDMDHENMFWYRQDPGLGLRLIYFSYDVKMKEKGDIPEGYSVSREKKERFSLILESASTNQTSMYLCASSLLASGSYEQYFGPGTRLTVT.

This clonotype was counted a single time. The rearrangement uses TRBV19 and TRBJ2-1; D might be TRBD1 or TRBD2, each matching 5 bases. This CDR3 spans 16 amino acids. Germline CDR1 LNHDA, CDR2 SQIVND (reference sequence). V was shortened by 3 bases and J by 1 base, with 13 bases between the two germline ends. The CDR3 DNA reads TGTGCCAGTAGTATCAGGGCGGGTACATCCTACAATGAGCAGTTCTTC. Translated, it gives CASSIRAGTSYNEQFF.

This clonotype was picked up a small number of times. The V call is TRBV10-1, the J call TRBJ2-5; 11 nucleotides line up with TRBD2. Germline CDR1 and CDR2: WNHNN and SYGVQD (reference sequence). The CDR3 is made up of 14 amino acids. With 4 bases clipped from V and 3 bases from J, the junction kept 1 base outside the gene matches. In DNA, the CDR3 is TGCGCCAGCAGTGCGACTAGCGGGGAAGAGACCCAGTACTTC. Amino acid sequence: CASSATSGEETQYF.

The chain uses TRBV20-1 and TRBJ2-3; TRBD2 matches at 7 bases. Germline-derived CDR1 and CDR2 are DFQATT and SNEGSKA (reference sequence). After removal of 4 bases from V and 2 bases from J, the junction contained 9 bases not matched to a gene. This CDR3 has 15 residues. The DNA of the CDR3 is TGCAGTGCTACGCGCCAGCGGGGTTCCACAGATACGCAGTATTTT. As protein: CSATRQRGSTDTQYF.

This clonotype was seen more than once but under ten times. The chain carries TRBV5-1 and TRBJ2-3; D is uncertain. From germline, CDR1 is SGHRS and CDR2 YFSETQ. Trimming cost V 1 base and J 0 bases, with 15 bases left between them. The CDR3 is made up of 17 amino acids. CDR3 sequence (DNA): TGCGCCAGCAGCTTGAATTACTGGAGATCTAGCACAGATACGCAGTATTTT. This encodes CASSLNYWRSSTDTQYF. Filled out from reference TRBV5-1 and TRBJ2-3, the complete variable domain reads KAGVTQTPRYLIKTRGQQVTLSCSPISGHRSVSWYQQTPGQGLQFLFEYFSETQRNKGNFPGRFSGRQFSNSRSEMNVSTLELGDSALYLCASSLNYWRSSTDTQYFGPGTRLTVL.

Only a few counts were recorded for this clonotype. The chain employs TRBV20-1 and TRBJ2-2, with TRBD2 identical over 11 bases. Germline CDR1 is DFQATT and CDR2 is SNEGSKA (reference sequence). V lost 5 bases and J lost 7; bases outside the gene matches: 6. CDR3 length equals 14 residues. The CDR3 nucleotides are TGCAGTGCTTTAGCGGGGGGGCTTAACGGGGAGCTGTTTTTT. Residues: CSALAGGLNGELFF.

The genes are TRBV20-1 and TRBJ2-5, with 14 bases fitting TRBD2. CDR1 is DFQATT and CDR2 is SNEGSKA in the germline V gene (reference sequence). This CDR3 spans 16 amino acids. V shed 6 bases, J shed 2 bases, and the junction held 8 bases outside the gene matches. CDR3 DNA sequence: TGCAGTGCGAGGGGACTAGCGGGGGACTTACAAGAGACCCAGTACTTC. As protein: CSARGLAGDLQETQYF.

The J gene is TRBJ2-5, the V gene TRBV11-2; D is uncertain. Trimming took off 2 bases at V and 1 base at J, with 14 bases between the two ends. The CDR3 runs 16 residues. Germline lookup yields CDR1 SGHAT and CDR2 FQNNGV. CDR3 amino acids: CASSLFGVAVQETQYF. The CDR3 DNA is TGTGCCAGCAGCTTATTTGGGGTGGCAGTCCAAGAGACCCAGTACTTC.

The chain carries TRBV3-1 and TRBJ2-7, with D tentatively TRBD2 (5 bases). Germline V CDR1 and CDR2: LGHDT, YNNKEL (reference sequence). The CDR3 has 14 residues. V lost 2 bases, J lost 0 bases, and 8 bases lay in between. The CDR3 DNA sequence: TGTGCCAGCAGCCAAATGGGGAGCTCCTACGAGCAGTACTTC. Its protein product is CASSQMGSSYEQYF.

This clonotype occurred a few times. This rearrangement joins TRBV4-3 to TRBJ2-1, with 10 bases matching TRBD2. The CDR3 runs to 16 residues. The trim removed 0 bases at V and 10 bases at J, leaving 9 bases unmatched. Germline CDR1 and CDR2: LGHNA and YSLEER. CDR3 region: CASSQDLQGLAREQFF. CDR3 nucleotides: TGCGCCAGCAGCCAAGATCTACAGGGACTAGCGCGAGAGCAGTTCTTC.